One TCR beta chain is described in this entry. The sample originates from a study of blood T cell repertoires in COVID-19. In the authors' methods: Amplifying reference gene primers gave estimates of nucleated cell counts. Assay: immunoSEQ multiplex PCR; the TCRdb copy retains only in-frame clones and omits some. V, J and clone size reflect that table, while D and trimming were determined from the DNA. The data show over 130,000 clones, about four fifths seen once. V gave up 2 bases and J gave up 3 bases; unmatched junction bases: 6. Germline CDR1 and CDR2: SGHAT and FQNNGV. The CDR3 spans 16 residues.

This receptor was obtained from a woman aged 45-65 years with acute COVID-19. What was sequenced was PBMCs or T cells enriched from blood (not recorded which). The chain couples TRBV11-2 to TRBJ2-7, with TRBD2 identical over 11 bases. CDR3 DNA sequence: TGTGCCAGCAGCTTATCAAGGACTAGCGGGTACTACGAGCAGTACTTC. Translation gives CASSLSRTSGYYEQYF. The complete variable domain, with remaining parts taken from reference TRBV11-2 and TRBJ2-7, reads EAGVAQSPRYKIIEKRQSVAFWCNPISGHATLYWYQQILGQGPKLLIQFQNNGVVDDSQLPKDRFSAERLKGVDSTLKIQPAKLEDSAVYLCASSLSRTSGYYEQYFGPGTRLTVT.